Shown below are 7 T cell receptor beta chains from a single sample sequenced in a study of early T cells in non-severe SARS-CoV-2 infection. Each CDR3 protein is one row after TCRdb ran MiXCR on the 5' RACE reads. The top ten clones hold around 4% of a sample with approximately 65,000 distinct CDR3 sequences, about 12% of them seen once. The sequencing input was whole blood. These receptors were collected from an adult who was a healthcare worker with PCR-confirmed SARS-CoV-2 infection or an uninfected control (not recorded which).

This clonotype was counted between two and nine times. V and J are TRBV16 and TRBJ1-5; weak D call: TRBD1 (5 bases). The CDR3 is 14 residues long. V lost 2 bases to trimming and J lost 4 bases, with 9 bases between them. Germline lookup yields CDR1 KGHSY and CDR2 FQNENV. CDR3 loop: CASSQPGGNQPQHF. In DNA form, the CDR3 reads TGTGCCAGCAGCCAACCTGGGGGAAATCAGCCCCAGCATTTT.

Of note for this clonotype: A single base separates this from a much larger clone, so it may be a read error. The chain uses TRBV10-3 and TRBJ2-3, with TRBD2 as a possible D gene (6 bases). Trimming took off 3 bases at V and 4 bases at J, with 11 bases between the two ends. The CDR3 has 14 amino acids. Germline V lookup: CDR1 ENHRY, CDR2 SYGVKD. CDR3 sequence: CAISEGTGADTQYF. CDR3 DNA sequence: TGTGCCATCAGTGAAGGGACTGGCGCAGATACGCAGTATTTT.

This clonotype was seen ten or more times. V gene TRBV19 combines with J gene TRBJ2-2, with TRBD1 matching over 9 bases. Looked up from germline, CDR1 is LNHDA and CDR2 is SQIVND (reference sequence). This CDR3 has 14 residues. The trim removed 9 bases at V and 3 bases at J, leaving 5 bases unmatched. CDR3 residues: CASTGGGYTGELFF. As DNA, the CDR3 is TGTGCCAGCACAGGGGGCGGGTACACCGGGGAGCTGTTTTTT.

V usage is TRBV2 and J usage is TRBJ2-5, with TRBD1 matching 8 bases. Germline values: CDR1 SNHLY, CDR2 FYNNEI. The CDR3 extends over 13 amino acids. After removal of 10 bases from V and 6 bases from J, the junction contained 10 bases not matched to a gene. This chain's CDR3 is CATTLGQGQTQYF. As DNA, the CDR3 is TGTGCCACCACTCTAGGACAGGGCCAGACCCAGTACTTC.

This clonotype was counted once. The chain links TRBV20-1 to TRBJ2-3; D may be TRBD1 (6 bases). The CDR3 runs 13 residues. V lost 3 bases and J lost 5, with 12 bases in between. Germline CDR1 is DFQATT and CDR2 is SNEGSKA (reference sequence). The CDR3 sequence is CSASQGHRDTQYF. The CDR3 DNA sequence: TGCAGTGCTAGCCAGGGGCATAGAGATACGCAGTATTTT.

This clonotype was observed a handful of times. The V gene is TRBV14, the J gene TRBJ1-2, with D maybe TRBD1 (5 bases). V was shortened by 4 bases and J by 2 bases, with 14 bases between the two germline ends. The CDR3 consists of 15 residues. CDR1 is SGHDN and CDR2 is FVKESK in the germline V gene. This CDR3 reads CASSREMGPNYGYTF. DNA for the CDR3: TGTGCCAGCAGCCGAGAAATGGGACCGAACTATGGCTACACCTTC.

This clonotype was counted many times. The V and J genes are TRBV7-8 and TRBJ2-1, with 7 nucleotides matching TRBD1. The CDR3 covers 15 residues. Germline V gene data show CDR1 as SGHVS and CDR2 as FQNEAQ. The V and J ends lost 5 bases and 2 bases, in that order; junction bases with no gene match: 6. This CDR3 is CASSTRQGTYNEQFF. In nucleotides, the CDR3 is TGTGCCAGCAGCACAAGACAGGGCACCTACAATGAGCAGTTCTTC.